This T cell receptor (beta chain) was identified in a study of T cell responses to AZD1222 COVID-19 vaccine. General study points: The donors showed a predominance of white British ancestry and of females, with possible underestimation of clonal diversity. None of the repertoires were sampled until the peak T cell response had passed.

The CDR3 is 16 residues long. The ends lost 5 bases at V and 4 bases at J; junction bases unmatched: 9. Germline CDR1 SGHTA, CDR2 FQGTGA. Worth noting for this clone: Its antigen is not identified.

Sequenced by immunoSEQ multiplex PCR; TCRdb stores in-frame clones only, minus some. The table records approximately 89,000 clones, more than 70% of them present only once. The V and J genes are TRBV7-3 and TRBJ2-2; 8 nucleotides line up with TRBD1. The source material was peripheral blood, sampled 28 days after the second AZD1222 dose. The sequence came from an adult who received the AZD1222 COVID-19 vaccine. The CDR3 nucleotides are TGTGCCAGCAGCCCAACAGGGGGAGTTGGCACCGGGGAGCTGTTTTTT. It yields the protein CASSPTGGVGTGELFF.